The 18 T cell receptor beta chains presented below share a single source sample, sequenced in a study of blood T cell repertoires in COVID-19. Generated by immunoSEQ multiplex PCR, the TCRdb table keeps only in-frame clones and is missing some. The sample includes about 130,000 clones, about 89% of them seen just once. Specimen: peripheral blood. The source is a woman in her sixties or seventies with acute or convalescent COVID-19.

The V call is TRBV5-5, the J call TRBJ1-1; D ambiguous. Germline V CDR1 and CDR2: SGHKS, YYEKEE (reference sequence). V shed 4 bases and J shed 2 bases, with 6 bases lying between them. CDR3 size: 12 residues. CDR3 bases: TGTGCCAGCAGCCCAGGTAACACTGAAGCTTTCTTT. Translation: CASSPGNTEAFF.

CDR3 bases: TGTGCCAGCAGCTTTAGTCCGACAAGATCCTACGAGCAGTACTTC. It translates to CASSFSPTRSYEQYF. The chain uses TRBV7-9 and TRBJ2-7; no firm D call. Germline values: CDR1 SEHNR, CDR2 FQNEAQ (reference sequence). V was shortened by 3 bases and J by 1 base, with 13 bases between the two germline ends. The CDR3 is 15 amino acids.

J is TRBJ2-7 and V is TRBV7-6; no definite D call. The germline CDR1 and CDR2 sequences are SGHVS and FNYEAQ. The CDR3 loop spans 14 amino acids. The ends were cut back, 1 base at V and 6 bases at J, with 13 bases in the middle. The CDR3, as DNA: TGTGCCAGCAGCTTAGTGGCCTCGCGGCCCGAGCAGTACTTC. Its protein is CASSLVASRPEQYF. Combining the CDR3 with reference TRBV7-6 and TRBJ2-7 gives the whole variable domain GAGVSQSPRYKVTKRGQDVALRCDPISGHVSLYWYRQALGQGPEFLTYFNYEAQQDKSGLPNDRFSAERPEGSISTLTIQRTEQRDSAMYRCASSLVASRPEQYFGPGTRLTVT.

This clone turned up a few times. The gene calls are TRBV29-1 and TRBJ1-1, with 9 bases matching TRBD1. V gave up 1 base and J gave up 6 bases; unmatched junction bases: 3. The CDR3 is 13 residues long. Germline V gives CDR1 SQVTM, CDR2 ANQGSEA. In DNA form, the CDR3 reads TGCAGCGTTGAAGGGGGACAGGGAGCTGAAGCTTTCTTT. The encoded protein is CSVEGGQGAEAFF.

The chain uses TRBV4-2 and TRBJ2-3; maybe TRBD2 (5 bases). CDR1 is LGHNA and CDR2 is YNFKEQ in the germline V gene. CDR3 size: 17 residues. Trimming took 2 bases from V and 1 from J, leaving 16 bases between them. The CDR3 sequence: CASSQKGREFGTDTQYF. CDR3 nucleotides: TGTGCCAGCAGCCAAAAAGGACGGGAATTCGGCACAGATACGCAGTATTTT.

The chain combines TRBV9 with TRBJ2-5, with 7 bases that match TRBD2. The length of the CDR3 is 17 residues. Germline loops: CDR1 SGDLS, CDR2 YYNGEE. V shed 0 bases and J 5 bases; nucleotides not matched to a gene: 13. CDR3 bases: TGTGCCAGCAGCGTAGTAGGGCTGGCGGGAGTAGGTGAGACCCAGTACTTC. Its translation is CASSVVGLAGVGETQYF.

The CDR3 reads CASSLVGGYNEQFF. The CDR3 DNA follows: TGTGCCAGCAGCTTAGTAGGCGGATACAATGAGCAGTTCTTC. The rearrangement links TRBV7-9 to TRBJ2-1; D gene ambiguous. The V and J ends lost 1 base and 4 bases respectively, with 8 bases between them. The V gene's germline CDR1 is SEHNR and CDR2 FQNEAQ (reference sequence). The CDR3 runs 14 residues.

The chain recombines TRBV5-1 with TRBJ2-3; TRBD1 aligns across 8 bases. Trimming took 1 base from V and 0 from J; bases not matched to a gene: 10. Germline CDR1 is SGHRS and CDR2 is YFSETQ. The CDR3 runs to 18 residues. The CDR3 DNA sequence: TGCGCCAGCAGCTTGCCAGGGGGCATATCCTCTAGCACAGATACGCAGTATTTT. This encodes CASSLPGGISSSTDTQYF.

J is TRBJ1-1 and V is TRBV5-1, with 11 bases lining up with TRBD1. Germline-derived CDR1 and CDR2 are SGHRS and YFSETQ. CDR3 length: 14 residues. The V gene end was trimmed by 3 bases and the J gene end by 4 bases; junction bases not matched to a gene: 2. The CDR3, as DNA: TGCGCCAGCAGCTCTGGACAGGGGGCCACTGAAGCTTTCTTT. This translates into CASSSGQGATEAFF. Together with reference TRBV5-1 and TRBJ1-1, the CDR3 gives the full variable domain: KAGVTQTPRYLIKTRGQQVTLSCSPISGHRSVSWYQQTPGQGLQFLFEYFSETQRNKGNFPGRFSGRQFSNSRSEMNVSTLELGDSALYLCASSSGQGATEAFFGQGTRLTVV.

This rearrangement joins TRBV9 to TRBJ1-6, with 7 nucleotides matching TRBD1. V shed 4 bases, J shed 8 bases, and the junction held 9 bases outside the gene matches. The CDR3 contains 15 residues. Germline CDR1 SGDLS, CDR2 YYNGEE. This CDR3 is CASSLGQDGDSPLHF. DNA of the CDR3: TGTGCCAGCAGCCTAGGACAGGACGGCGATTCACCCCTCCACTTT.

The gene calls are TRBV3-1 (or the pseudogene TRBV3-2) and TRBJ2-3, with 9 bases fitting TRBD2. The V gene's germline CDR1 is LGHDT and CDR2 YNNKEL (reference sequence). The CDR3 extends over 16 amino acids. With 4 bases clipped from V and 4 bases from J, the junction kept 9 bases outside the gene matches. This chain's CDR3 is CASSRLAGFDSDTQYF. The CDR3 nucleotides are TGTGCCAGCAGCCGGCTAGCGGGATTTGATTCAGATACGCAGTATTTT.

The chain joins TRBV14 to TRBJ2-1; the D gene is possibly TRBD1 (5 bases). This CDR3 comprises 13 residues. The germline V gene has CDR1 SGHDN and CDR2 FVKESK. Trimming cost V 1 base and J 9 bases, with 10 bases left between them. The CDR3 region is CASSQGGQGEQFF. DNA for the CDR3: TGTGCCAGCAGCCAAGGTGGGCAGGGTGAGCAGTTCTTC. Filled out from reference TRBV14 and TRBJ2-1, the complete variable domain reads EAGVTQFPSHSVIEKGQTVTLRCDPISGHDNLYWYRRVMGKEIKFLLHFVKESKQDESGMPNNRFLAERTGGTYSTLKVQPAELEDSGVYFCASSQGGQGEQFFGPGTRLTVL.

The chain carries TRBV30 and TRBJ1-6, with D possibly being TRBD1 (6 bases). This CDR3 contains 15 residues. V gave up 2 bases and J gave up 2 bases, with 10 bases separating them. Germline-derived CDR1 and CDR2 are GTSNPN and SVGIG (reference sequence). The CDR3 sequence: CAWSLGGAYNSPLHF. CDR3 nucleotide sequence: TGTGCCTGGAGTTTAGGGGGAGCCTATAATTCACCCCTCCACTTT.

The chain combines TRBV29-1 with TRBJ1-1; 8 bases align to TRBD1. The V gene's germline CDR1 is SQVTM and CDR2 ANQGSEA. The CDR3 spans 11 residues. V trimming: 5 bases; J trimming: 10 bases; junction bases outside the gene matches: 6. CDR3 in DNA: TGCAGCGTTAGACAGGGGAGGAGAGCTTTCTTT. Translation: CSVRQGRRAFF.

The chain employs TRBV6-5 and TRBJ1-5, with D possibly being TRBD1 (6 bases). The V end was cut by 6 bases, the J end by 1 base, with 13 bases between. This CDR3 spans 15 amino acids. Germline lookup yields CDR1 MNHEY and CDR2 SVGAGI. CDR3 bases: TGTGCCAGCAGGCTGACAGGAGTGAGCAATCAGCCCCAGCATTTT. This translates into CASRLTGVSNQPQHF.

This clone was counted a single time. The V call is TRBV5-1, the J call TRBJ1-5; 7 positions match TRBD1. CDR3 length equals 16 residues. Germline CDR1 SGHRS, CDR2 YFSETQ. V trimming: 0 bases; J trimming: 5 bases; junction bases outside the gene matches: 8. The CDR3, as DNA: TGCGCCAGCAGCTTGGGGGGCAGGGGGACGGATCAGCCCCAGCATTTT. This sequence encodes CASSLGGRGTDQPQHF.

This clone occurred once. The gene calls are TRBV5-1 and TRBJ2-7, with 14 bases that match TRBD2. The CDR3 sequence is 19 residues long. Germline-derived CDR1 and CDR2 are SGHRS and YFSETQ. The trim removed 0 bases at V and 2 bases at J, leaving 10 bases unmatched. The CDR3 DNA reads as TGCGCCAGCAGCTTGGCCCCGGGACTAGCGGGAGTAAGGCCCTACGAGCAGTACTTC. This encodes CASSLAPGLAGVRPYEQYF.

V gene TRBV6-5 combines with J gene TRBJ2-7; unclear D gene. Trimming took 4 bases from V and 2 from J, leaving 3 bases between them. Germline CDR1 and CDR2: MNHEY and SVGAGI. The CDR3 spans 11 residues. The CDR3 loop is CASSSAYEQYF. CDR3 in DNA: TGTGCCAGCAGTTCGGCCTACGAGCAGTACTTC.